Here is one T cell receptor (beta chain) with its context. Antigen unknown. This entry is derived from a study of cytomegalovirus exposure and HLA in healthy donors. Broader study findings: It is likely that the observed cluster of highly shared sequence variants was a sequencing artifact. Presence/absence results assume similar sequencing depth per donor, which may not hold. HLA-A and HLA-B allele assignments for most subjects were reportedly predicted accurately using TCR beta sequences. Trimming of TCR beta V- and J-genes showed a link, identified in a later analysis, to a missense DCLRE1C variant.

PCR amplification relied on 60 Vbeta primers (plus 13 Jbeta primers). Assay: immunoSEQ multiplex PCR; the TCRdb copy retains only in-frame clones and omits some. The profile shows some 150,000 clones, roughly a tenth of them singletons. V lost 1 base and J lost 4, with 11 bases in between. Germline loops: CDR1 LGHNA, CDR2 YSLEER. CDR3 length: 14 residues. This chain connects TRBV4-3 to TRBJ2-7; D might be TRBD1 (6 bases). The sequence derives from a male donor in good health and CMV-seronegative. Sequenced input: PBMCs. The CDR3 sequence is CASSQGTGRYEQYF. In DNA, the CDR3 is TGCGCCAGCAGCCAAGGCACAGGGCGATACGAGCAGTACTTC.